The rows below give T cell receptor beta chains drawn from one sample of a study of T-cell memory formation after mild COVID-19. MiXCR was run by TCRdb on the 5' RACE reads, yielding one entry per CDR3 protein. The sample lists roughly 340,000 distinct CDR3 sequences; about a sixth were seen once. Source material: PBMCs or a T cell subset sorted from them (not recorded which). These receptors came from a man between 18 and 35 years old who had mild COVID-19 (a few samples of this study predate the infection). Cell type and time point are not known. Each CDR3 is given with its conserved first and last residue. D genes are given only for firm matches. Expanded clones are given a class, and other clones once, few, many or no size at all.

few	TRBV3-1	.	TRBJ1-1	TGTGCCAGCAGCCCTCGGCGGGCAGGCTTGAACACTGAAGCTTTCTTT	CASSPRRAGLNTEAFF
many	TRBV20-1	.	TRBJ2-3	TGCAGTTGCCGGCCGACAGATACGCAGTATTTT	CSCRPTDTQYF
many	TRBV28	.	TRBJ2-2	TGTGCCAGCAGTTTTGGACTCTCAATGGGGACCGGGGAGCTGTTTTTT	CASSFGLSMGTGELFF
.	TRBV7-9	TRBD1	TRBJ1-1	TGTGCCAGCAGCCCTACAGGACAGGGGGCTTTTGAAGCTTTCTTT	CASSPTGQGAFEAFF
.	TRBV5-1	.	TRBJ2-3	TGCGCCAGCAGCTCGGCGGGACGGAGCACAGATACGCAGTATTTT	CASSSAGRSTDTQYF
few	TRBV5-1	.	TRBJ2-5	TGCGCCAGCAGCTTGGCAGGGCCGGAGACCCAGTACTTC	CASSLAGPETQYF
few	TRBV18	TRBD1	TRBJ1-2	TGTGCCAGCTCCCGGACAGGGCCCGATGGCTACACCTTC	CASSRTGPDGYTF
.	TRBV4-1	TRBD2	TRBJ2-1	TGCGCCAGCAGCCTGCGGACTAGCGGGGGGGCGAATGAGCAGTTCTTC	CASSLRTSGGANEQFF
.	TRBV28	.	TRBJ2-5	TGTGCCAGCAGTTTATTGGCAGGGGAGACAGAGACCCAGTACTTC	CASSLLAGETETQYF
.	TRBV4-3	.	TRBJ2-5	TGCGCCAGCAGCCGCGTTATAATGGGGGTAGTAGAGACCCAGTACTTC	CASSRVIMGVVETQYF
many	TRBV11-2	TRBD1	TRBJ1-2	TGTGCCAGCAGCTCATCCGGGACAGGGGCCTATGGCTACACCTTC	CASSSSGTGAYGYTF
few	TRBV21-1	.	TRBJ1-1	TGTGCCAGCAGCATTCTAGACAGGGGGCTGAACACTGAAGCTTTCTTT	CASSILDRGLNTEAFF